This T cell receptor beta chain was captured in a study of response to subunit inactivated influenza vaccine. The study, taken as a whole, reports: The authors offered the suggestion that each seasonal influenza vaccination recruits few new T cells.

In this sample, this clonotype turned up many times. Antigen specificity is unknown. In TCRdb, the RT-PCR reads were re-called with MiXCR into one record per CDR3 protein. The sample comprises 500,000 to 600,000 distinct CDR3 sequences, approximately 7.6% of which are singletons, and 10% to 15% rests with the top ten. The CDR3 length is 15 residues. The germline V gene has CDR1 MNHEY and CDR2 SVGAGI. V gave up 6 bases and J gave up 4 bases; unmatched junction bases: 9. This specimen consisted of PBMCs from blood, obtained roughly 24 months after vaccination. V is TRBV6-5 and J is TRBJ2-3; 8 nucleotides match TRBD1. The sequence was obtained from a man aged 45 to 70 who received an inactivated influenza vaccine. CDR3 region: CASRYTGGNADTQYF. The CDR3 nucleotides are TGTGCCAGCAGATATACAGGGGGTAACGCAGATACGCAGTATTTT.